The source of this T cell receptor beta chain is a study of shared clonotypes between healthy human individuals. V shed 6 bases and J shed 4 bases, with 10 bases lying between them. The germline CDR1 and CDR2 sequences are WSHSY and SAAADI. This CDR3 has 13 amino acids. Clones were sequenced by immunoSEQ multiplex PCR, and TCRdb holds only the in-frame ones, with some missing. The sample gives over 850,000 clones, approximately 78% of which show up once; about 0.52% is in the top ten. In this sample, this clone turned up once. The receptor's source is a man between 18 and 35 years old in good health. Some clones in this sample may be carry-over from other donors' samples. The sequenced material came from memory CD4+ T cells from PBMCs. Subset described: CD45RA-negative fraction. The chain uses TRBV10-2 and TRBJ1-5; TRBD1 is a possible D gene (5 bases). The CDR3 protein is CASSSEGNQPQHF. The CDR3 nucleotides are TGCGCCAGCAGCTCCGAGGGGAATCAGCCCCAGCATTTT.